Listed here are 23 T cell receptor beta chains from one sample, sequenced in a study of T cell responses to AZD1222 COVID-19 vaccine. Assay: immunoSEQ multiplex PCR; the TCRdb copy retains only in-frame clones and omits some. The sample contains 120,000 or so clones, about 87% of which appear only once. The specimen was peripheral blood, collected on day 0 of AZD1222 vaccination. These receptors all stem from an adult in good health.

The chain recombines TRBV5-5 with TRBJ1-1, with no clear D. Trimming removed 0 bases at V and 1 base at J, with 10 bases between. The CDR3 totals 15 residues. Germline V CDR1 and CDR2: SGHKS, YYEKEE (reference sequence). CDR3 sequence: CASSLERRGNTEAFF. The CDR3 coding sequence is TGTGCCAGCAGCTTGGAACGGCGTGGGAACACTGAAGCTTTCTTT. The full variable domain, with the rest looked up from reference TRBV5-5 and TRBJ1-1, is DAGVTQSPTHLIKTRGQQVTLRCSPISGHKSVSWYQQVLGQGPQFIFQYYEKEERGRGNFPDRFSARQFPNYSSELNVNALLLGDSALYLCASSLERRGNTEAFFGQGTRLTVV.

This sequence joins TRBV7-2 and TRBJ1-6; the D gene is possibly TRBD1 (5 bases). Germline V gene data show CDR1 as SGHTA and CDR2 as FQGNSA. V lost 5 bases and J 0 bases, leaving 11 bases between the germline ends. This CDR3 comprises 16 residues. The DNA of the CDR3 is TGTGCCAGCAGCCCCCGGGGGGGCTCCTATAATTCACCCCTCCACTTT. Its translation is CASSPRGGSYNSPLHF.

J is TRBJ1-4 and V is TRBV15, with TRBD1 matching over 10 bases. The CDR3 sequence is 15 residues long. CDR1 and CDR2 (germline): LNHNV, YYDKDF (reference sequence). The V gene end was trimmed by 7 bases and the J gene end by 7 bases; junction bases not matched to a gene: 9. The CDR3 DNA reads TGTGCCACCACCCAATCATGGACAGGGGGTGAAAAACTGTTTTTT. As protein: CATTQSWTGGEKLFF.

In this sample, this clone turned up once. CDR3 in amino acids: CSASMGAGYGYTF. CDR3 sequence (DNA): TGCAGTGCTAGTATGGGGGCGGGCTATGGCTACACCTTC. The V gene is TRBV20-1, the J gene TRBJ1-2; D may be TRBD1 (6 bases). The CDR3 loop spans 13 amino acids. V lost 3 bases to trimming and J lost 4 bases, with 12 bases between them. Germline CDR1 DFQATT, CDR2 SNEGSKA (reference sequence).

This rearrangement joins TRBV7-9 to TRBJ1-4; no clear D. CDR3 size: 14 residues. V was cut by 5 bases and J by 9 bases, with 16 bases left in between. From germline, CDR1 is SEHNR and CDR2 FQNEAQ (reference sequence). CDR3 sequence: CASSGLEQAQKLFF. CDR3 sequence (DNA): TGTGCCAGCAGCGGTCTTGAGCAGGCTCAAAAACTGTTTTTT.

The chain employs TRBV12-3 or TRBV12-4 and TRBJ1-5; D uncertain. The CDR3 has 13 residues. V lost 5 bases and J 9 bases, leaving 14 bases between the germline ends. CDR3 sequence (DNA): TGTGCCAGCAGTGCCTCAGGTCATCGGCCCCAGCATTTT. It yields the protein CASSASGHRPQHF.

The V gene is TRBV4-1, the J gene TRBJ2-3; 10 bases match TRBD1. CDR3 length: 15 residues. Germline V gives CDR1 MGHRA, CDR2 YSYEKL. The trim removed 3 bases at V and 4 bases at J, leaving 4 bases unmatched. The CDR3 is CASSQYGQGADTQYF. The CDR3 DNA reads TGCGCCAGCAGCCAGTACGGACAGGGGGCAGATACGCAGTATTTT.

V usage is TRBV9 and J usage is TRBJ2-7; unclear D gene. Germline loops: CDR1 SGDLS, CDR2 YYNGEE. The CDR3 spans 13 residues. The ends were cut back, 0 bases at V and 0 bases at J, with 4 bases in the middle. CDR3 DNA sequence: TGTGCCAGCAGCGTAGAGCCCTCCTACGAGCAGTACTTC. It encodes CASSVEPSYEQYF.

The chain has TRBV20-1 and TRBJ2-7, with 9 positions matching TRBD2. Germline V CDR1 and CDR2: DFQATT, SNEGSKA (reference sequence). The trim removed 3 bases at V and 6 bases at J, leaving 15 bases unmatched. The CDR3 is made up of 16 amino acids. The CDR3 coding sequence is TGCAGTGCTAGTCCGTTTCGACTAGCGGATAGGCTCGAGCAGTACTTC. This gives the protein CSASPFRLADRLEQYF.

This chain uses TRBV7-2 with TRBJ1-2; the match to TRBD1 covers 9 bases. CDR3 length: 15 amino acids. Germline assignment: CDR1 SGHTA and CDR2 FQGNSA. V was pared by 5 bases and J by 1 base, with 5 bases of the junction left unmatched. CDR3 region: CASSPWTGDNYGYTF. The CDR3 DNA reads TGTGCCAGCAGCCCCTGGACAGGGGATAACTATGGCTACACCTTC. Full variable domain (rest looked up from reference TRBV7-2 and TRBJ1-2): GAGVSQSPSNKVTEKGKDVELRCDPISGHTALYWYRQSLGQGLEFLIYFQGNSAPDKSGLPSDRFSAERTGGSVSTLTIQRTQQEDSAVYLCASSPWTGDNYGYTFGSGTRLTVV.

In DNA form, the CDR3 reads TGTGCCAGCAGCTTAAGGGAAAACTATGGCTACACCTTC. This sequence encodes CASSLRENYGYTF. V and J are TRBV5-5 and TRBJ1-2; D is unclear. CDR1 is SGHKS and CDR2 is YYEKEE in the germline V gene (reference sequence). Deletions cut 2 bases from V and 2 bases from J, with 7 bases between. This CDR3 has 13 residues.

The rearrangement links TRBV14 to TRBJ2-7; D is unclear. Germline CDR1 SGHDN, CDR2 FVKESK. This CDR3 contains 11 residues. V lost 3 bases and J lost 6, with 6 bases in between. The CDR3 region is CASSHGGEQYF. The CDR3 DNA sequence: TGTGCCAGCAGCCATGGCGGCGAGCAGTACTTC.

This chain uses TRBV4-1 with TRBJ2-5, with D perhaps TRBD1 (6 bases). V was pared by 1 base and J by 3 bases, with 6 bases between. CDR1 and CDR2 from the germline V gene are MGHRA and YSYEKL. The CDR3 contains 13 residues. This chain's CDR3 is CASSQGTEETQYF. The CDR3 DNA reads TGCGCCAGCAGCCAAGGGACAGAAGAGACCCAGTACTTC.

V is TRBV5-1 and J is TRBJ2-2, with D possibly being TRBD1 (5 bases). The CDR3 has 14 residues. Trimming cost V 5 bases and J 0 bases, with 8 bases left between them. Germline CDR1 is SGHRS and CDR2 is YFSETQ. CDR3 amino acids: CASSWGTNTGELFF. CDR3 DNA sequence: TGCGCCAGCAGTTGGGGCACGAACACCGGGGAGCTGTTTTTT.

This chain connects TRBV6-1 to TRBJ2-5, with TRBD2 identical over 9 bases. The CDR3 has 20 residues. Germline CDR1 and CDR2: MNHNS and SASEGT. With V trimmed by 0 bases and J by 0 bases, 14 bases remained unmatched. CDR3 sequence (DNA): TGTGCCAGCAGTGAAGCCCTCCCTAGCGGGAATGTCGGATACCAAGAGACCCAGTACTTC. Amino acids: CASSEALPSGNVGYQETQYF.

The sample holds one count of this clone. The CDR3, as DNA: TGTGCCAGCAGCTCAGGCAGCGGGGAAAAACTGTTTTTT. Translation: CASSSGSGEKLFF. J is TRBJ1-4 and V is TRBV5-6; D is ambiguous. This CDR3 comprises 13 residues. CDR1 is SGHDT and CDR2 is YYEEEE in the germline V gene. The V end lost 3 bases, the J end lost 8 bases, and 11 bases lay between the germline ends.

The CDR3 DNA is TGTGCCAGCATGCGAGAGGCGGGGTACAATGAGCAGTTCTTC. Protein product: CASMREAGYNEQFF. The chain links TRBV2 to TRBJ2-1, with a weak D call TRBD2 (6 bases). V was trimmed by 7 bases and J by 4 bases, leaving 14 bases between them. This CDR3 contains 14 residues. Germline V gene data show CDR1 as SNHLY and CDR2 as FYNNEI.

The J gene is TRBJ2-7, the V gene TRBV10-3, with D tentatively TRBD1 or TRBD2 (5 bases each). The germline gives CDR1 ENHRY, CDR2 SYGVKD. V was trimmed by 0 bases and J by 4 bases, leaving 10 bases between them. The CDR3 loop spans 14 amino acids. The CDR3 DNA follows: TGTGCCATCAGTGAGTCCGGGGACCCTTACGAGCAGTACTTC. Encoded protein: CAISESGDPYEQYF.

The chain recombines TRBV18 with TRBJ2-7; tentative D call: TRBD1 (5 bases). The germline CDR1 and CDR2 sequences are KGHSH and LQKENI. The V end was cut by 6 bases, the J end by 5 bases, with 14 bases between. This CDR3 spans 13 amino acids. CDR3 sequence reads: CASSPRESHEQYF. CDR3 sequence (DNA): TGTGCCAGCTCTCCCAGGGAATCCCACGAGCAGTACTTC. Full variable domain (remainder filled in from reference TRBV18 and TRBJ2-7): NAGVMQNPRHLVRRRGQEARLRCSPMKGHSHVYWYRQLPEEGLKFMVYLQKENIIDESGMPKERFSAEFPKEGPSILRIQQVVRGDSAAYFCASSPRESHEQYFGPGTRLTVT.

The V call is TRBV18, the J call TRBJ2-7; tentatively, D is TRBD2 (6 bases). Trimming shortened V by 3 bases and J by 0 bases, and 12 bases separated the two germline ends. This CDR3 region has 15 residues. Germline V gene sequence: CDR1 KGHSH, CDR2 LQKENI. CDR3 in DNA: TGTGCCAGCTCACCCGGAGGGAGTTACTCCTACGAGCAGTACTTC. This gives the protein CASSPGGSYSYEQYF.

V is TRBV5-6 and J is TRBJ2-4, with D perhaps given as TRBD1 or TRBD2 (5 bases each). Trimming removed 0 bases at V and 0 bases at J, with 10 bases between. This CDR3 is 16 amino acids long. CDR1 is SGHDT, CDR2 YYEEEE, per germline. The CDR3 DNA is TGTGCCAGCAGCTTGGGGGGACCTCTAGCCAAAAACATTCAGTACTTC. Translating gives CASSLGGPLAKNIQYF.

This rearrangement joins TRBV21-1 to TRBJ2-7; the D call of TRBD1 is as the table states it, not checked on the DNA. TRBV21-1 is a documented pseudogene. The CDR3 is made up of 14 amino acids. CDR3 protein: CASVRQGAPYEQYF. CDR3 bases: TGTGCCAGCGTGAGACAGGGAGCCCCCTACGAGCAGTACTTC.

The chain employs TRBV2 and TRBJ1-4, with TRBD1 identical over 8 bases. The CDR3 is 15 amino acids. Germline V gene data show CDR1 as SNHLY and CDR2 as FYNNEI. The V gene end was trimmed by 5 bases and the J gene end by 8 bases; junction bases not matched to a gene: 10. The CDR3 sequence is CASSLSRGLVEKLFF. CDR3 in DNA: TGTGCCAGCAGTCTATCCAGGGGGCTCGTGGAAAAACTGTTTTTT.